This TCR beta chain appears in the sequencing data of a study of vaccination and CD4 T cells after COVID-19. Study-wide context: Researchers treated cells with overlapping spike peptides taken from SARS-CoV-2, HCoV-NL63, HCoV-OC43 and HCoV-229E.

This clonotype was seen once. The antigen remains undetermined. With the Oncomine TCR Beta short-read assay, DNA from cultured CD4+ T cells was sequenced. Researchers extracted genomic DNA from CD4+ T cells that had been cultured. MiXCR was run by TCRdb on the PCR reads, yielding one entry per CDR3 protein. The top ten hold roughly 23% of the sample, which has around 16,000 distinct CDR3 sequences, approximately 40% seen once. The CDR3 is 15 residues long. Germline V gene sequence: CDR1 SGHRS, CDR2 YFSETQ. With 1 base removed from V and 4 bases from J, the gap between germline ends came to 11 bases. Treatment noted: approximately 9-day PBMC culture with coronavirus spike peptide pools or control peptides (ViraFEST assay). Fresh medium (containing IL-2) replaced half the medium on days 3 and 7.

This clonotype was obtained from a human donor who received a COVID-19 vaccine. The chain recombines TRBV5-1 with TRBJ2-2; tentative D call: TRBD2 (5 bases). The sample consisted of CD4+ T cells from blood, cultured in vitro, taken before SARS-CoV-2 vaccination. The CDR3 DNA reads as TGCGCCAGCAGCTTGTTGGCTAGCTTCACCGGGGAGCTGTTTTTT. It codes for CASSLLASFTGELFF.